One sample yielded the 18 T cell receptor beta chains listed below, sequenced in a study of molecular identifiers for immune sequencing clone quantification. TCRdb re-analysed the PCR reads in MiXCR, keeping a single row per CDR3 protein. The table shows about 640,000 distinct CDR3 sequences, with about 20% occurring only once. The material sequenced was naive CD8+ T cells from blood, with Jurkat cell RNA spiked in. Subset denoted: FACS-sorted CD8+CD4-CCR7+CD45RA+ naive T cells. The receptors originated from a human donor in good health. Some libraries in this study had Jurkat cell RNA spiked in.

The sample holds many counts of this clonotype. The V gene is TRBV20-1, the J gene TRBJ2-3; D is unclear. This CDR3 contains 15 residues. Germline loops: CDR1 DFQATT, CDR2 SNEGSKA (reference sequence). The V and J ends lost 0 bases and 6 bases respectively, with 16 bases between them. The CDR3 DNA sequence: TGCAGTGCTAGAGATCCGGCCCCGTTACCCGATACGCAGTATTTT. Translated: CSARDPAPLPDTQYF.

Notes on this clonotype: A much larger clone is a single base away; this may be a read error. The gene calls are TRBV6-5 and TRBJ2-5, with D perhaps matching TRBD2 (6 bases). Germline V gene lookup returns CDR1 MNHEY and CDR2 SVGAGI. There are 16 residues in the CDR3. CDR3 amino acids: CVSSYSTSRGRETQYF. The CDR3 nucleotides are TGTGTCAGCAGTTACTCCACTAGCCGGGGCCGAGAGACCCAGTACTTC.

This clonotype occurred a few times. V and J are TRBV6-5 and TRBJ2-2, with 10 nucleotides matching TRBD2. The CDR3 extends over 16 amino acids. CDR1 is MNHEY, CDR2 SVGAGI, per germline. V shed 6 bases and J 4 bases; nucleotides not matched to a gene: 8. This CDR3 is CASSLGLAVFTGELFF. The CDR3 bases are TGTGCCAGCAGCCTCGGACTAGCGGTATTCACCGGGGAGCTGTTTTTT.

Details on this clonotype: It is likely a read error, because the conserved phenylalanine at the end of the CDR3 is missing. The chain employs TRBV11-2 and TRBJ2-7; maybe TRBD2 (6 bases). Germline V gene lookup returns CDR1 SGHAT and CDR2 FQNNGV. The CDR3 totals 14 residues. V was pared by 5 bases and J by 4 bases, with 15 bases between. CDR3 nucleotide sequence: TGTGCCAGCAGCCCAGTAAGGCGGGAATACGAGCAGTACCTC. It is translated as CASSPVRREYEQYL.

This clonotype has a handful of counts. The V call is TRBV7-2, the J call TRBJ2-7; possibly TRBD1 for D (6 bases). Germline-derived CDR1 and CDR2 are SGHTA and FQGNSA. CDR3 length: 15 residues. Trimming removed 6 bases from V and 0 bases from J, with 15 bases in between. Here the CDR3 DNA reads TGTGCCAGCAGTTCTGACAGGACCCTCTCCTACGAGCAGTACTTC. This gives the protein CASSSDRTLSYEQYF.

Notes on this clonotype: A clone one base away is much larger, so this may be a read error. The rearrangement links TRBV5-1 to TRBJ2-2; no clear D gene. Germline CDR1 SGHRS, CDR2 YFSETQ. The CDR3 is 14 amino acids. The CDR3 region has the DNA TGCGCCGGCAGCTTTAGGGTGAACACCGGGGAGCTGTTTTTT. Amino acids: CAGSFRVNTGELFF. Variable domain in full (rest from reference TRBV5-1 and TRBJ2-2): KAGVTQTPRYLIKTRGQQVTLSCSPISGHRSVSWYQQTPGQGLQFLFEYFSETQRNKGNFPGRFSGRQFSNSRSEMNVSTLELGDSALYLCAGSFRVNTGELFFGEGSRLTVL.

This clonotype was detected a few times. The CDR3 loop is CASSYEGTSYEQYF. CDR3 coding DNA: TGTGCCAGCAGTTACGAGGGGACCTCCTACGAGCAGTACTTC. V is TRBV6-6 and J is TRBJ2-7; perhaps D is TRBD1 or TRBD2 (5 bases each). Trimming took 2 bases from V and 0 from J, leaving 8 bases between them. The germline V gene has CDR1 MNHNY and CDR2 SVGAGI (reference sequence). CDR3 length: 14 residues.

Many counts were recorded for this clonotype. The V and J genes are TRBV4-3 and TRBJ2-7; 7 nucleotides align to TRBD1. Trimming cost V 3 bases and J 2 bases; bases outside gene matches: 4. The CDR3 covers 14 residues. The V gene's germline CDR1 is LGHNA and CDR2 YSLEER. The CDR3 loop is CASSQNRGTYEQYF. The CDR3 nucleotides read TGCGCCAGCAGCCAGAACAGGGGAACCTACGAGCAGTACTTC.

A word on this clonotype: It may be a read error: a sequence one base away is much more abundant. J is TRBJ2-7 and V is TRBV4-1; D might be TRBD2 (5 bases). The V gene's germline CDR1 is MGHRA and CDR2 YSYEKL. The CDR3 is 15 residues long. The CDR3 loop reads CASSEAVAGSYGQYF. In DNA form, the CDR3 reads TGCGCCAGCAGCGAAGCGGTTGCGGGCTCCTACGGGCAGTACTTC.

This clonotype was seen ten or more times. CDR3 nucleotides: TGCAGCGTTGAAGTGGCCCTCGGGCACACTGAAGCTTTCTTT. This gives the protein CSVEVALGHTEAFF. J is TRBJ1-1 and V is TRBV29-1, with D unclear. V was clipped by 1 base and J by 3 bases, with 12 bases between them. The CDR3 is 14 amino acids. Germline V gene sequence: CDR1 SQVTM, CDR2 ANQGSEA. The whole variable domain, remainder taken from reference TRBV29-1 and TRBJ1-1, is SAVISQKPSRDICQRGTSLTIQCQVDSQVTMMFWYRQQPGQSLTLIATANQGSEATYESGFVIDKFPISRPNLTFSTLTVSNMSPEDSSIYLCSVEVALGHTEAFFGQGTRLTVV.

V and J are TRBV27 and TRBJ1-2, with D unresolved. Germline V CDR1 and CDR2: MNHEY, SMNVEV (reference sequence). Trimming stripped 7 bases from V and 3 bases from J, with 15 bases between. This CDR3 has 14 residues. CDR3 loop: CASTSGGQDYGYTF. CDR3 DNA sequence: TGTGCCAGCACCTCAGGAGGTCAGGACTATGGCTACACCTTC.

Points on this clonotype: A much larger clone lies a single base off, so this may be a read error. This chain links TRBV7-9 with TRBJ2-7; D uncertain. The CDR3 length is 13 residues. Germline V gene sequence: CDR1 SEHNR, CDR2 FQNEAQ (reference sequence). CDR3 residues: CASSALQSYEQCF. The DNA of the CDR3 is TGTGCCAGCAGCGCTCTTCAGAGCTACGAGCAGTGCTTC. The full variable domain, rest sourced from reference TRBV7-9 and TRBJ2-7, is DTGVSQNPRHKITKRGQNVTFRCDPISEHNRLYWYRQTLGQGPEFLTYFQNEAQLEKSRLLSDRFSAERPKGSFSTLEIQRTEQGDSAMYLCASSALQSYEQCFGPGTRLTVT.

This clonotype occurred a few times. Being one base from a much bigger clone, this may be a read error. The chain is built from TRBV5-4 and TRBJ1-1, with TRBD1 as a possible D gene (5 bases). CDR3 size: 13 residues. V dropped 4 bases and J dropped 6 bases, with 13 bases sitting between them. Germline V lookup: CDR1 SGHNT, CDR2 YYREEE (reference sequence). DNA of the CDR3: TGTGCCAGCAGCCCGTGGGGGGGGGCTGAAGCTTTCTTT. It codes for CASSPWGGAEAFF.

Ten or more counts support this clonotype. The rearrangement uses TRBV7-9 and TRBJ1-6; 7 bases map to TRBD1. V shed 1 base, J shed 10 bases, and the junction held 7 bases outside the gene matches. Germline V gene sequence: CDR1 SEHNR, CDR2 FQNEAQ (reference sequence). The CDR3 runs to 15 residues. The CDR3 DNA reads TGTGCCAGCAGCTTAGACGGGACAGCAGGATCACCCCTCCACTTT. Its translation: CASSLDGTAGSPLHF. The complete variable domain, with remaining parts taken from reference TRBV7-9 and TRBJ1-6, reads DTGVSQNPRHKITKRGQNVTFRCDPISEHNRLYWYRQTLGQGPEFLTYFQNEAQLEKSRLLSDRFSAERPKGSFSTLEIQRTEQGDSAMYLCASSLDGTAGSPLHFGNGTRLTVT.

This clonotype was counted at least ten times. The chain has TRBV12-3 or TRBV12-4 and TRBJ2-2, with unresolved D. This CDR3 is 12 amino acids long. V lost 5 bases, J lost 8 bases, and 9 bases lay in between. The CDR3 DNA reads TGTGCCAGCAGTCCTCTCCGGGGGGAGCTGTTTTTT. Its protein product is CASSPLRGELFF.

The sample holds many counts of this clonotype. The V gene is TRBV5-4, the J gene TRBJ2-3; D gene uncertain. Trimming left V 3 bases short and J 0 bases short, with 11 bases between. The CDR3 runs to 15 residues. CDR1 is SGHNT, CDR2 YYREEE, per germline (reference sequence). The CDR3 coding sequence is TGTGCCAGCAGCTGGACGGGCACTAGCACAGATACGCAGTATTTT. This sequence encodes CASSWTGTSTDTQYF.

This clonotype was counted at least ten times. The chain carries TRBV30 and TRBJ1-1; D is unclear. Between the trimmed V and J ends, which lost 1 base and 5 bases, there was a span of 5 bases. In germline, CDR1 is GTSNPN, CDR2 SVGIG (reference sequence). There are 11 residues in the CDR3. CDR3 residues: CAWSDGTEAFF. CDR3 DNA sequence: TGTGCCTGGAGTGACGGGACTGAAGCTTTCTTT.

Concerning this clonotype itself: The junction does not match germline at one end; this may be a read error. CDR3 sequence reads: CAGSLYATVKPGDTQYF. The CDR3 nucleotides are TGTGCCGGCAGCTTATACGCGACAGTAAAGCCGGGAGATACGCAGTATTTT. The chain is built from TRBV7-8 and TRBJ2-3, with a weak D call TRBD1 (5 bases). Germline V gene data show CDR1 as SGHVS and CDR2 as FQNEAQ. The CDR3 runs 17 residues.